This T cell receptor (beta chain) was found in a study of human T cells and chemical hapten exposure. Across the study: Patients were mainly female, each with alopecia areata, totalis or universalis. Overall study findings and caveats: Expanded TCR counts at PT1 went up together with patch test score, a positive correlation.

This CDR3 contains 14 residues. Trimming at V came to 3 bases and at J to 3 bases, leaving 5 bases not matched to a gene. Looked up from germline, CDR1 is SQVTM and CDR2 is ANQGSEA. The library tagged individual cDNA molecules with unique molecular identifiers. TCRdb processed the RACE reads anew with MiXCR; each CDR3 protein has one entry. The sample has roughly 69,000 distinct CDR3 sequences; about a tenth are singletons. This sample's time point: patch test 2, 6 weeks after DPC sensitization. Treatment indicated: therapeutic diphenylcyclopropenone sensitization with weekly scalp DPC. For this clonotype: Its antigen is unidentified.

The TCR originated in a woman aged 45 to 65 with alopecia areata. Some clones in this sample may be carry-over from other donors' samples. Material: whole blood, obtained in connection with sensitization to the hapten diphenylcyclopropenone (DPC). The rearrangement joins TRBV29-1 to TRBJ2-1; 7 nucleotides match TRBD2. The DNA for the CDR3 is TGCAGCGTTGATGCTAGCGGCGTCTACAATGAGCAGTTCTTC. This codes for CSVDASGVYNEQFF.